One and the same sample provided the 11 T cell receptor beta chains below, sequenced in a study of T cells after yellow fever vaccination. MiXCR, applied by TCRdb to the 5' RACE reads, yields one record per CDR3 protein. The data show more than 450,000 distinct CDR3 sequences, just over 20% seen once. This specimen consisted of PBMCs, obtained about 20 days after the first yellow fever vaccination. All receptors derive from a man aged 18 to 29 who received the YFV17D yellow fever vaccine.

This clonotype was seen a handful of times. The genes are TRBV4-1 and TRBJ2-4; TRBD2 agrees at 7 bases. Trimming removed 4 bases from V and 8 bases from J; junction bases left unmatched: 11. This CDR3 has 15 residues. Germline V gives CDR1 MGHRA, CDR2 YSYEKL. CDR3 nucleotides: TGCGCCAGCAGCCCGCAACGATCTAGCGGAGACATTCAGTACTTC. Its protein is CASSPQRSSGDIQYF.

This clonotype has a handful of counts. CDR3 sequence reads: CASSRGQGLVGQETQYF. CDR3 coding DNA: TGCGCCAGCAGCAGAGGACAGGGATTGGTGGGCCAAGAGACCCAGTACTTC. The rearrangement links TRBV5-1 to TRBJ2-5, with TRBD1 matching over 8 bases. Germline values: CDR1 SGHRS, CDR2 YFSETQ. The length of the CDR3 is 17 residues. The J segment lost 1 base and the V segment lost 4 bases, leaving 12 bases of the junction unmatched.

This clonotype appeared a few times. This chain uses TRBV4-1 with TRBJ2-1, with 9 nucleotides matching TRBD2. There are 18 residues in the CDR3. CDR1 MGHRA and CDR2 YSYEKL come from the germline V gene. Trimming removed 3 bases from V and 9 bases from J; junction bases left unmatched: 18. DNA for the CDR3: TGCGCCAGCAGCCAGCGGGCGGATCGAGCGGGGGGCCAGAGTGAGCAGTTCTTC. As protein: CASSQRADRAGGQSEQFF.

This clonotype was picked up many times. The chain links TRBV18 to TRBJ2-5, with D possibly being TRBD1 (6 bases). Germline values: CDR1 KGHSH, CDR2 LQKENI. Deletions cut 1 base from V and 5 bases from J, with 14 bases between. This CDR3 has 15 residues. CDR3 bases: TGTGCCAGCTCACCACAGGGAGTTCAGGGGGAGACCCAGTACTTC. Its translation is CASSPQGVQGETQYF.

This clonotype has more than one count but fewer than ten. The chain uses TRBV29-1 and TRBJ2-7; tentatively, D is TRBD1 (6 bases). Germline V CDR1 and CDR2: SQVTM, ANQGSEA. V was trimmed by 1 base and J by 0 bases, leaving 7 bases between them. The CDR3 sequence is 13 residues long. CDR3 bases: TGCAGCGTTGAAGCAGGGGACTCCTACGAGCAGTACTTC. Amino acid sequence: CSVEAGDSYEQYF.

In this sample, this clonotype turned up a few times. The genes are TRBV5-5 and TRBJ1-1, with 7 bases lining up with TRBD1. The germline gives CDR1 SGHKS, CDR2 YYEKEE (reference sequence). Trimming removed 4 bases from V and 3 bases from J; junction bases left unmatched: 12. The CDR3 length is 16 residues. The chain's CDR3 is CASSQRQGSLDTEAFF. In nucleotides, the CDR3 is TGTGCCAGCAGCCAGAGACAGGGATCCCTGGACACTGAAGCTTTCTTT.

V is TRBV14 and J is TRBJ2-1, with D possibly TRBD1 on 5 matching bases. Germline CDR1 SGHDN, CDR2 FVKESK. The ends were cut back, 4 bases at V and 5 bases at J, with 18 bases in the middle. The CDR3 loop spans 16 amino acids. CDR3: CASSRLGLIVDNEQFF. The CDR3 DNA sequence: TGTGCCAGCAGCCGATTGGGGCTAATTGTGGACAATGAGCAGTTCTTC.

The chain joins TRBV5-8 to TRBJ2-5, with 11 nucleotides matching TRBD2. V was clipped by 5 bases and J by 5 bases; unmatched bases: 11. This CDR3 spans 16 amino acids. The germline CDR1 and CDR2 sequences are SGHTS and YDEGEE. DNA for the CDR3: TGTGCCAGCAGGACTGTGCTAGCGGGGGGAACGGAGACCCAGTACTTC. It yields the protein CASRTVLAGGTETQYF.

The table lists this clonotype with many counts. The J gene is TRBJ1-3, the V gene TRBV6-1; 7 bases map to TRBD1. The CDR3 is 17 residues long. CDR1 and CDR2 (germline): MNHNS, SASEGT. Unmatched junction bases numbered 11, after V lost 6 bases and J lost 0 bases. In DNA form, the CDR3 reads TGTGCCAGCAGGATCGGACAGGCCACTTACTCTGGAAACACCATATATTTT. This encodes CASRIGQATYSGNTIYF.

This chain joins TRBV6-1 and TRBJ2-1; TRBD1 matches at 10 bases. With 0 bases clipped from V and 10 bases from J, the junction kept 3 bases outside the gene matches. The CDR3 loop spans 14 amino acids. In germline, CDR1 is MNHNS, CDR2 SASEGT. As DNA, the CDR3 is TGTGCCAGCAGTGAAGCCACGACAGGGGGCGAGCAGTTCTTC. Its protein product is CASSEATTGGEQFF.

This chain uses TRBV3-1 with TRBJ2-1; tentatively, D is TRBD2 (7 bases). Germline CDR1 LGHDT, CDR2 YNNKEL (reference sequence). V was shortened by 0 bases and J by 16 bases, with 13 bases between the two germline ends. CDR3 length: 12 amino acids. This CDR3 is CASSQEMGGRFF. As DNA, the CDR3 is TGTGCCAGCAGCCAAGAAATGGGGGGGCGTTTCTTC.